The 17 T cell receptor beta chains given below trace back to one sample, sequenced in a study of cytomegalovirus exposure and HLA in healthy donors. Researchers ran the PCR with 60 Vbeta and 13 Jbeta primers. Libraries were prepared by immunoSEQ multiplex PCR; TCRdb keeps only in-frame clonotypes and omits some of them. The sample records some 110,000 clones, approximately 9.4% being singletons. The sequenced material came from PBMCs. The receptor source for this set is a man aged 30 to 39 in good health and CMV-seronegative.

This clone was observed a few times. This sequence joins TRBV19 and TRBJ2-5, with 7 bases matching TRBD1. In germline, CDR1 is LNHDA, CDR2 SQIVND (reference sequence). The CDR3 length is 15 residues. J gave up 1 base and V 9 bases, and 11 bases lay outside the gene matches. Written as DNA, the CDR3 is TGTGCCAGCGAACAGGGGCCAGACACCCAAGAGACCCAGTACTTC. This sequence encodes CASEQGPDTQETQYF.

The chain links TRBV5-1 to TRBJ1-2, with TRBD1 identical over 7 bases. The J segment lost 2 bases and the V segment lost 1 base, leaving 5 bases of the junction unmatched. There are 15 residues in the CDR3. From germline, CDR1 is SGHRS and CDR2 YFSETQ. As DNA, the CDR3 is TGCGCCAGCAGCTTGTCGGGACAGATAAACTATGGCTACACCTTC. Its translation is CASSLSGQINYGYTF.

V gene TRBV5-4 combines with J gene TRBJ1-3, with D possibly being TRBD1 (5 bases). Per the germline V gene, CDR1 is SGHNT and CDR2 is YYREEE (reference sequence). Trimming cost V 4 bases and J 4 bases, with 15 bases left between them. CDR3 size: 15 residues. CDR3 residues: CASSPLGGEGNTIYF. In DNA, the CDR3 is TGTGCCAGCAGCCCCCTGGGGGGGGAAGGAAACACCATATATTTT.

The sample holds a few counts of this clone. The chain recombines TRBV29-1 with TRBJ1-3; 7 nucleotides align to TRBD1. There are 13 residues in the CDR3. CDR1 SQVTM and CDR2 ANQGSEA come from the germline V gene. Trimming removed 7 bases from V and 0 bases from J; junction bases left unmatched: 3. The CDR3: CSAGTDSGNTIYF. DNA of the CDR3: TGCAGCGCCGGGACAGACTCTGGAAACACCATATATTTT.

This clone was observed a few times. This same CDR3 is encoded by further DNA sequences in the sample. This rearrangement joins TRBV5-1 to TRBJ2-5; TRBD2 aligns across 11 bases. CDR1 and CDR2 from the germline V gene are SGHRS and YFSETQ. This CDR3 is built from 14 residues. With V trimmed by 4 bases and J by 4 bases, 3 bases remained unmatched. CDR3 sequence reads: CASSPLAGGETQYF. Written as DNA, the CDR3 is TGCGCCAGCAGCCCCCTAGCGGGAGGAGAGACCCAGTACTTC.

The chain is built from TRBV4-3 and TRBJ1-3; TRBD1 matches at 10 bases. Unmatched junction bases numbered 3, after V lost 4 bases and J lost 0 bases. The CDR3 has 16 amino acids. Per germline, CDR1 LGHNA and CDR2 YSLEER. The CDR3 protein is CASSPGTGDSGNTIYF. The CDR3 nucleotides are TGCGCCAGCAGCCCCGGGACAGGGGACTCTGGAAACACCATATATTTT.

V usage is TRBV9 and J usage is TRBJ1-3; the match to TRBD1 covers 7 bases. J gave up 4 bases and V 4 bases, and 17 bases lay outside the gene matches. The CDR3 has 18 amino acids. Germline CDR1 SGDLS, CDR2 YYNGEE. The CDR3 loop is CASSKRHQFDRVGNTIYF. As DNA, the CDR3 is TGTGCCAGCAGCAAACGCCACCAATTTGACAGGGTGGGAAACACCATATATTTT.

The rearrangement links TRBV19 to TRBJ1-5; D is uncertain. Germline-derived CDR1 and CDR2 are LNHDA and SQIVND (reference sequence). V was clipped by 2 bases and J by 0 bases, with 11 bases between them. The CDR3 totals 16 residues. CDR3 sequence: CASSISGAYSNQPQHF. As DNA, the CDR3 is TGTGCCAGTAGTATATCCGGAGCCTATAGCAATCAGCCCCAGCATTTT.

This clone was seen only a few times. The chain combines TRBV9 with TRBJ2-2; perhaps TRBD2 as D (5 bases). The V gene's germline CDR1 is SGDLS and CDR2 YYNGEE. The CDR3 runs 15 residues. Trimming shortened V by 0 bases and J by 2 bases, and 8 bases separated the two germline ends. CDR3 in amino acids: CASSVVPGNTGELFF. CDR3 in DNA: TGTGCCAGCAGCGTAGTCCCGGGAAACACCGGGGAGCTGTTTTTT.

The chain recombines TRBV19 with TRBJ2-2; 11 positions agree with TRBD2. CDR1 and CDR2 from the germline V gene are LNHDA and SQIVND (reference sequence). The junction had 10 bases not matched to a gene; V was cut back by 7 bases and J by 9 bases. The CDR3 is made up of 15 amino acids. Here the CDR3 reads CASKGASGGPRELFF. CDR3 bases: TGTGCCAGTAAAGGGGCTAGCGGGGGGCCCCGGGAGCTGTTTTTT.

This clone showed up just a few times. The rearrangement joins TRBV14 to TRBJ1-2; TRBD1 aligns across 10 bases. The junction had 8 bases not matched to a gene; V was cut back by 4 bases and J by 3 bases. CDR3 size: 16 residues. The germline V gene has CDR1 SGHDN and CDR2 FVKESK. This chain's CDR3 is CASSPLEGQGDYGYTF. The DNA of the CDR3 is TGTGCCAGCAGCCCCCTTGAAGGACAGGGGGACTATGGCTACACCTTC.

This clone appeared a few times. This rearrangement joins TRBV7-9 to TRBJ1-2; TRBD1 might be the D (5 bases). V was trimmed by 1 base and J by 6 bases, leaving 9 bases between them. The CDR3 runs to 13 residues. Per germline, CDR1 SEHNR and CDR2 FQNEAQ (reference sequence). This CDR3 is CASSLGSQDGYTF. The CDR3 DNA reads as TGTGCCAGCAGCTTAGGTTCACAGGATGGCTACACCTTC.

In this sample, this clone turned up a few times. The V and J genes are TRBV27 and TRBJ1-2; a weak D match, TRBD1 (5 bases). The length of the CDR3 is 15 residues. Germline lookup yields CDR1 MNHEY and CDR2 SMNVEV (reference sequence). Deletions cut 5 bases from V and 3 bases from J, with 16 bases between. In nucleotides, the CDR3 is TGTGCCAGCAGTCCCCGACAGCTTCCCCACTATGGCTACACCTTC. It codes for CASSPRQLPHYGYTF.

The table lists this clone with a few counts. The chain is built from TRBV11-2 and TRBJ2-1; 12 bases match TRBD2. CDR3 length equals 17 residues. Trimming at V came to 5 bases and at J to 8 bases, leaving 13 bases not matched to a gene. Germline-derived CDR1 and CDR2 are SGHAT and FQNNGV. CDR3 residues: CASSPLAGLAGYDEQFF. As DNA, the CDR3 is TGTGCCAGCAGCCCATTGGCCGGACTAGCGGGATATGATGAGCAGTTCTTC.

This chain uses TRBV10-3 with TRBJ1-3; D remains ambiguous. The CDR3 runs 12 residues. Trimming pared 9 bases from V and 0 bases from J, leaving 6 bases between. Germline CDR1 ENHRY, CDR2 SYGVKD. The CDR3 DNA reads as TGTGCCATGGGCCACTCTGGAAACACCATATATTTT. Its translation is CAMGHSGNTIYF.

This clone turned up a few times. The chain employs TRBV5-1 and TRBJ1-1, with a possible D match to TRBD1 (5 bases). Germline-derived CDR1 and CDR2 are SGHRS and YFSETQ. V was clipped by 3 bases and J by 1 base, with 10 bases between them. This CDR3 has 14 amino acids. CDR3 residues: CASSSKGQNTEAFF. CDR3 nucleotide sequence: TGCGCCAGCAGCTCCAAAGGACAGAACACTGAAGCTTTCTTT.

This chain uses TRBV2 with TRBJ1-1; no clear D. From germline, CDR1 is SNHLY and CDR2 FYNNEI. Trimming cost V 6 bases and J 11 bases, with 10 bases left between them. The CDR3 consists of 10 residues. CDR3 nucleotide sequence: TGTGCCAGCAGGCCTGTAACTGCTTTCTTT. It translates to CASRPVTAFF.